This T cell receptor (beta chain) is from a study of OX40 agonist ivuxolimab in advanced cancers. As for the study in general: People in dose escalation had one of these cancers: hepatocellular carcinoma, melanoma, renal cell or head and neck cancer. The study, taken as a whole, reports: Expanded clones were, on average, more numerous in CD8+ T cells than in CD4+. At 0.1-3.0 mg/kg, partial responders had clonal expansion among the lowest observed.

The study sampled blood at baseline, cycle 4 day 1, and cycle 7 day 1. This clone showed up just a few times. Its specificity is not known. Data came from immunoSEQ multiplex PCR; TCRdb stores just in-frame clones and leaves some out. The sample contains more than 50,000 clones, more than 85% of which appear only once. The CDR3 contains 16 residues. V was pared by 2 bases and J by 2 bases, with 6 bases of the junction left unmatched. Germline CDR1 and CDR2: MNHEY and SMNVEV (reference sequence). The specimen was CD4+ or CD8+ T cells sorted from blood, collected in a trial of the OX40 agonist ivuxolimab. The sequence derives from an adult with an advanced solid tumor such as melanoma, head and neck, liver or kidney cancer. The rearrangement uses TRBV27 and TRBJ1-5; 7 bases agree with TRBD1. The CDR3 spells CASSLGRGYGNQPQHF. In DNA, the CDR3 is TGTGCCAGCAGTTTAGGCAGGGGGTATGGCAATCAGCCCCAGCATTTT.